This TCR beta chain was documented in a study of OX40 agonist ivuxolimab in advanced cancers. Clones were sequenced by immunoSEQ multiplex PCR, and TCRdb holds only the in-frame ones, with some missing. The sample has around 70,000 clones, more than 65% seen once; the top ten hold about 1.1%. Study observations and caveats: There was clonal expansion of CD4+ and CD8+ blood T cells by week 6 at 0.1 to 3.0 mg/kg. Expanded clones belonging to CD8+ T cells outnumbered, on average, those of CD4+.

The V and J ends lost 7 bases and 1 base respectively, with 17 bases between them. The CDR3 has 15 amino acids. Germline CDR1 SNHLY, CDR2 FYNNEI. This clone has just one count. Antigen specificity is unknown. This sequence was found in an adult with an advanced solid tumor such as melanoma, head and neck, liver or kidney cancer. The gene calls are TRBV2 and TRBJ2-7, with D possibly matching TRBD1 (5 bases). The source material was CD4+ or CD8+ T cells sorted from blood, sampled in a trial of the OX40 agonist ivuxolimab. CDR3 region: CASNLDPGQSYEQYF. The CDR3 bases are TGTGCCAGCAATCTCGATCCAGGGCAATCCTACGAGCAGTACTTC.